The 17 T cell receptor beta chains presented below share a single source sample, sequenced in a study of early T cells in non-severe SARS-CoV-2 infection. TCRdb itself ran the 5' RACE reads through MiXCR, one entry per CDR3 protein. In the table there are fewer than 75,000 distinct CDR3 sequences, 18% of which are singletons. The sequencing here drew on whole blood, taken at baseline. All receptors derive from an adult who was a healthcare worker with PCR-confirmed SARS-CoV-2 infection or an uninfected control (not recorded which).

This clonotype was counted only a few times. The chain joins TRBV6-5 to TRBJ1-5; TRBD1 aligns across 8 bases. The V gene end was trimmed by 6 bases and the J gene end by 2 bases; junction bases not matched to a gene: 6. This CDR3 spans 15 amino acids. CDR1 is MNHEY and CDR2 is SVGAGI in the germline V gene. The CDR3 bases are TGTGCCAGCAGGAAGGCAGGGGGCGGCAATCAGCCCCAGCATTTT. This gives the protein CASRKAGGGNQPQHF.

There are a few counts of this clonotype. The rearrangement joins TRBV7-9 to TRBJ1-3, with D tentatively TRBD1 (5 bases). This CDR3 has 15 amino acids. In germline, CDR1 is SEHNR, CDR2 FQNEAQ (reference sequence). Trimming took off 2 bases at V and 4 bases at J, with 12 bases between the two ends. CDR3 sequence reads: CASSLLGAGGNTIYF. The CDR3 nucleotides read TGTGCCAGCAGCTTACTAGGGGCTGGAGGAAACACCATATATTTT.

This rearrangement joins TRBV29-1 to TRBJ2-3, with a weak D call TRBD1 (5 bases). This CDR3 has 11 amino acids. Germline V gene data show CDR1 as SQVTM and CDR2 as ANQGSEA. V lost 4 bases and J 4 bases, leaving 6 bases between the germline ends. CDR3 coding DNA: TGCAGCGTTGTCAGGGCAGATACGCAGTATTTT. Translated, it gives CSVVRADTQYF.

As to this clonotype: One end of the junction does not line up with germline, which may come from a read error. V is TRBV4-3 and J is TRBJ2-3, with 7 nucleotides matching TRBD2. This CDR3 is built from 16 residues. CDR1 and CDR2 (germline): LGHNA, YSLEER. The CDR3 here is CASSQEAAGPTDTQYF. CDR3 nucleotides: TGCGCCAGCAGTCAAGAAGCAGCGGGACCCACAGATACGCAGTATTTT.

This clonotype was seen only a few times. The chain uses TRBV3-1 and TRBJ2-7; D call uncertain. The CDR3 runs to 13 residues. CDR1 and CDR2 (germline): LGHDT, YNNKEL (reference sequence). V lost 5 bases and J 2 bases, leaving 10 bases between the germline ends. The CDR3 protein is CASSSPPTYEQYF. In DNA, the CDR3 is TGTGCCAGCAGCTCGCCCCCTACCTACGAGCAGTACTTC.

This clonotype was found a few times. Written as DNA, the CDR3 is TGCAGTGCCCCGCTAGGATTTGCTAAAGAGACCCAGTACTTC. Translating it yields CSAPLGFAKETQYF. The chain has TRBV20-1 and TRBJ2-5; D gene unclear. The CDR3 totals 14 residues. Trimming shortened V by 6 bases and J by 3 bases, and 17 bases separated the two germline ends. Germline V lookup: CDR1 DFQATT, CDR2 SNEGSKA (reference sequence).

This chain uses TRBV9 with TRBJ2-2; TRBD2 aligns across 13 bases. The CDR3 covers 16 residues. The germline gives CDR1 SGDLS, CDR2 YYNGEE. V gave up 3 bases and J gave up 9 bases; unmatched junction bases: 8. CDR3 residues: CASSGSGTSGVRELFF. The CDR3 coding sequence is TGTGCCAGCAGCGGCTCCGGGACTAGCGGGGTCCGGGAGCTGTTTTTT. Complete variable domain (other parts from reference TRBV9 and TRBJ2-2): DSGVTQTPKHLITATGQRVTLRCSPRSGDLSVYWYQQSLDQGLQFLIQYYNGEERAKGNILERFSAQQFPDLHSELNLSSLELGDSALYFCASSGSGTSGVRELFFGEGSRLTVL.

The chain joins TRBV12-3 or TRBV12-4 to TRBJ1-2; D ambiguous. V dropped 2 bases and J dropped 8 bases, with 18 bases sitting between them. CDR3 length: 15 residues. CDR3 nucleotides: TGTGCCAGCAGTTTAACTGGCGGCAGATTGGAGGGCTACACCTTC. It encodes CASSLTGGRLEGYTF.

The CDR3 nucleotides are TGTGCCAGCAGCTTATACAGGGGGTTCAGCATGAACACTGAAGCTTTCTTT. Protein: CASSLYRGFSMNTEAFF. The rearrangement joins TRBV11-3 to TRBJ1-1; 8 bases match TRBD1. V shed 2 bases and J 0 bases; nucleotides not matched to a gene: 8. CDR1 and CDR2 (germline): SGHNT, YENEEA. This CDR3 spans 17 amino acids. Full variable domain (rest looked up from reference TRBV11-3 and TRBJ1-1): EAGVVQSPRYKIIEKKQPVAFWCNPISGHNTLYWYLQNLGQGPELLIRYENEEAVDDSQLPKDRFSAERLKGVDSTLKIQPAELGDSAVYLCASSLYRGFSMNTEAFFGQGTRLTVV.

In its sample, this clonotype was seen a few times. The chain couples TRBV7-6 to TRBJ1-4; D gene unclear. V was cut by 5 bases and J by 3 bases, with 13 bases left in between. CDR1 is SGHVS, CDR2 FNYEAQ, per germline. The CDR3 consists of 15 residues. CDR3 residues: CASSQQQHSNEKLFF. The CDR3 DNA follows: TGTGCCAGCAGCCAACAACAGCACTCTAATGAAAAACTGTTTTTT.

There are many counts of this clonotype. The chain employs TRBV7-9 and TRBJ1-4; 7 bases map to TRBD1. Germline V gives CDR1 SEHNR, CDR2 FQNEAQ (reference sequence). The CDR3 contains 14 residues. With V trimmed by 4 bases and J by 8 bases, 7 bases remained unmatched. The CDR3 reads CASSSPSRGEKLFF. The DNA of the CDR3 is TGTGCCAGCAGCTCCCCCTCCAGGGGGGAAAAACTGTTTTTT.

This clonotype turned up a few times. The chain combines TRBV11-2 with TRBJ2-5; D may be TRBD2 (5 bases). CDR1 is SGHAT, CDR2 FQNNGV, per germline. Trimming removed 4 bases from V and 2 bases from J, with 23 bases in between. This CDR3 contains 18 residues. The CDR3 loop is CASSSRDGGAVLQETQYF. The CDR3 nucleotides read TGTGCCAGCAGCTCCCGGGATGGAGGTGCCGTACTTCAAGAGACCCAGTACTTC.

The rearrangement uses TRBV7-2 and TRBJ2-5; 12 bases are a match to TRBD1. CDR1 is SGHTA and CDR2 is FQGNSA in the germline V gene. The CDR3 has 17 amino acids. Germline trimming cut 0 bases from V and 7 bases from J; bases unmatched to any gene: 9. The CDR3 loop is CASSLAPGTGGFGTQYF. The CDR3 DNA reads TGTGCCAGCAGCTTAGCGCCCGGGACAGGGGGCTTTGGGACCCAGTACTTC.

The table lists this clonotype with a few counts. This rearrangement joins TRBV6-1 to TRBJ1-5; D is perhaps TRBD1 (6 bases). With 7 bases removed from V and 9 bases from J, the gap between germline ends came to 19 bases. Germline V gives CDR1 MNHNS, CDR2 SASEGT. The CDR3 length is 14 residues. The CDR3 region is CASTEGTGRTPQHF. As DNA, the CDR3 is TGTGCCAGCACCGAAGGAACAGGGAGAACGCCCCAGCATTTT.

This rearrangement joins TRBV7-8 to TRBJ2-5, with D uncertain. CDR1 and CDR2 from the germline V gene are SGHVS and FQNEAQ. V was cut by 2 bases and J by 0 bases, with 7 bases left in between. This CDR3 is built from 14 residues. CDR3 amino acids: CASSLQENQETQYF. The CDR3 DNA follows: TGTGCCAGCAGCTTACAGGAAAACCAAGAGACCCAGTACTTC.

This clonotype appeared a few times. The chain uses TRBV7-2 and TRBJ2-5; perhaps TRBD1 as D (5 bases). Germline assignment: CDR1 SGHTA and CDR2 FQGNSA. Trimming took off 0 bases at V and 0 bases at J, with 5 bases between the two ends. The CDR3 spans 14 residues. The DNA for the CDR3 is TGTGCCAGCAGCTTAGCCAGGGACCAAGAGACCCAGTACTTC. This sequence encodes CASSLARDQETQYF.

This clonotype turned up a few times. The chain recombines TRBV12-3 or TRBV12-4 with TRBJ1-1, with unresolved D. The length of the CDR3 is 15 residues. V was clipped by 3 bases and J by 2 bases, with 13 bases between them. The CDR3 sequence: CASSFRSQSNTEAFF. DNA for the CDR3: TGTGCCAGCAGTTTTCGAAGTCAGTCAAACACTGAAGCTTTCTTT.